These 6 T cell receptor beta chains were all obtained from the same sample, sequenced in a study of T cells in Graves' hyperthyroidism and ophthalmopathy. Amplification of TCR beta CDR3 regions used RNA as the template. RT-PCR in the first round (using the HTBI primer set) targeted the TCR CDR3. TCRdb ran MiXCR on the multiplex PCR reads and lists one entry per CDR3 protein. This table holds more than 450,000 distinct CDR3 sequences, roughly 21% found once. The sequencing input was blood. Source of these receptors: a man between 40 and 49 years old with Graves' ophthalmopathy.

On this clonotype: The missing conserved phenylalanine or tryptophan at the end of this CDR3 makes a read error likely. This chain uses TRBV28 with TRBJ1-1, with no clear D. CDR3 length: 14 residues. Germline V lookup: CDR1 MDHEN, CDR2 SYDVKM. Trimming took 2 bases from V and 5 from J, leaving 12 bases between them. The CDR3 protein is CASSLGRGGTEAFL. CDR3 coding DNA: TGTGCCAGCAGTTTAGGCCGGGGTGGGACTGAAGCTTTCCTT.

The V and J genes are TRBV12-5 and TRBJ1-6; D gene ambiguous. The germline gives CDR1 LGHNT, CDR2 FRNRAP. The CDR3 length is 17 residues. V lost 5 bases and J 5 bases, leaving 19 bases between the germline ends. The CDR3 DNA follows: TGTGCTAGTGGTGCCCCCCCGAGGTCGGGCAATAATTCACCCCTCCACTTT. This gives the protein CASGAPPRSGNNSPLHF.

This clonotype has a count of ten or more. The genes are TRBV6-1 and TRBJ1-1, with 7 nucleotides matching TRBD1. This CDR3 has 14 amino acids. CDR1 and CDR2 from the germline V gene are MNHNS and SASEGT. V lost 5 bases to trimming and J lost 4 bases; unmatched junction nucleotides: 7. The CDR3 reads CASSRGTAFTEAFF. The CDR3 region has the DNA TGTGCCAGCAGTCGAGGGACAGCTTTCACTGAAGCTTTCTTT.

The V call is TRBV27, the J call TRBJ1-5, with TRBD1 identical over 8 bases. In germline, CDR1 is MNHEY, CDR2 SMNVEV (reference sequence). The CDR3 loop spans 15 amino acids. Trimming removed 3 bases from V and 6 bases from J; junction bases left unmatched: 7. DNA of the CDR3: TGTGCCAGCAGTTTCAGGACAGGGTTCACTCAGCCCCAGCATTTT. It yields the protein CASSFRTGFTQPQHF.

This clonotype came up many times. The J gene is TRBJ2-3, the V gene TRBV7-2; the match to TRBD2 covers 7 bases. V was pared by 1 base and J by 2 bases, with 3 bases of the junction left unmatched. The CDR3 extends over 15 amino acids. Germline V gene sequence: CDR1 SGHTA, CDR2 FQGNSA. Written as DNA, the CDR3 is TGTGCCAGCAGCTTAGGGGGGAGGGCCACAGATACGCAGTATTTT. The encoded protein is CASSLGGRATDTQYF. Looking up the rest from reference TRBV7-2 and TRBJ2-3 gives the full variable domain: GAGVSQSPSNKVTEKGKDVELRCDPISGHTALYWYRQSLGQGLEFLIYFQGNSAPDKSGLPSDRFSAERTGGSVSTLTIQRTQQEDSAVYLCASSLGGRATDTQYFGPGTRLTVL.

This clonotype was seen more than once but under ten times. The chain is built from TRBV6-1 and TRBJ2-7; TRBD2 might be the D (5 bases). Trimming pared 4 bases from V and 2 bases from J, leaving 9 bases between. Germline V gene lookup returns CDR1 MNHNS and CDR2 SASEGT. CDR3 length: 13 residues. The CDR3 protein is CASSGPGAYEQYF. For the CDR3, the DNA is TGTGCCAGCAGTGGACCCGGGGCCTACGAGCAGTACTTC.